Listed below are T cell receptor beta chains from one sample, sequenced in a study of cytomegalovirus exposure and HLA in healthy donors. Clones were sequenced by immunoSEQ multiplex PCR, and TCRdb holds only the in-frame ones, with some missing. The sample has 45,000 to 55,000 clones; around 81% are singletons. The sample was PBMCs. The origin of the receptors is a young man in good health and CMV-seropositive. The CDR3 runs from the conserved cysteine through the conserved F or W. A D gene is named only where the DNA matches it firmly. Size is omitted from some rows. Given values are once, few, many or a class for expanded clones.

>.|.|TRBV7-2|TRBJ1-2
TGTGCCAGCAGCTATCCCGAGGGCTTGTCCGCCCTTGGCTACACCTTC
CASSYPEGLSALGYTF
>.|TRBD2|TRBV6-6|TRBJ2-7
TGTGCCAGCAGTGAGACTAGCGGGGACTACGAGCAGTACTTC
CASSETSGDYEQYF
>.|TRBD1|TRBV7-9|TRBJ2-3
TGTGCCAGCAGCCTGACAGGGGGCGCAGATACGCAGTATTTT
CASSLTGGADTQYF
>once|.|TRBV4-1|TRBJ1-2
TGCGCCAGCAGCCAGACGGGACTGACTCTTAACTATGGCTACACCTTC
CASSQTGLTLNYGYTF
>.|TRBD1|TRBV15|TRBJ2-7
TGTGCCACCAGCAAGAGACAGGGTGGCGAGCAGTACTTC
CATSKRQGGEQYF
>.|TRBD1|TRBV18|TRBJ1-2
TGTGCCAGCTCACCTCTGACCGGGACAGGGCTATTCCCCTACTATGGCTACACCTTC
CASSPLTGTGLFPYYGYTF
>few|TRBD2|TRBV6-5|TRBJ2-7
TGTGCCAGCAGTTCCCCCACCAGCGGGGATTACGAGCAGTACTTC
CASSSPTSGDYEQYF
>.|.|TRBV7-8|TRBJ1-5
TGTGCCAGCAGCTTCGACACACGGGGAGTGCGACCCCAGCATTTT
CASSFDTRGVRPQHF
>.|.|TRBV14|TRBJ1-6
TGTGCCAGCAGTCGGGGTTATAATTCACCCCTCCACTTT
CASSRGYNSPLHF
>.|.|TRBV27|TRBJ2-7
TGTGCCAGCTCCCGACTGGAGGGCAACCGCTACGAGCAGTACTTC
CASSRLEGNRYEQYF
>.|.|TRBV29-1|TRBJ1-2
TGCAGCGTTGGTGAGGGCTTGTACTATGGCTACACCTTC
CSVGEGLYYGYTF
>.|TRBD1|TRBV4-2|TRBJ2-7
TGTGCCAGCAGCCAAGTGGCAGGGACAGGGTACGAGCAGTACTTC
CASSQVAGTGYEQYF
>.|.|TRBV19|TRBJ2-5
TGTGCCAGTACTCACCTAGGGGGAGGGGAAGAGACCCAGTACTTC
CASTHLGGGEETQYF
>.|.|TRBV25-1|TRBJ1-2
TGTGCCAGCAGTGAATATCAGGGCGGATATGGCTACACCTTC
CASSEYQGGYGYTF
>.|TRBD2|TRBV9|TRBJ2-3
TGTGCCAGCAGCGCCGAACTAGCGGGGGTGGATACGCAGTATTTT
CASSAELAGVDTQYF
>.|.|TRBV6-1|TRBJ1-1
TGTGCCAGCAGTATTGACAAGGCCAACACTGAAGCTTTCTTT
CASSIDKANTEAFF
>.|TRBD1|TRBV5-4|TRBJ1-1
TGTGCCAGCAGCTTTTCATCCGGGACAGGGGGCACTGAAGCTTTCTTT
CASSFSSGTGGTEAFF
>.|TRBD2|TRBV18|TRBJ2-2
TGTGCCAGCTCACCAAAGGCGGGAGGCGGCACCGGGGAGCTGTTTTTT
CASSPKAGGGTGELFF
>few|TRBD1|TRBV6-5|TRBJ1-1
TGTGCCAGCAGTACGGACAGGGTACTGAACACTGAAGCTTTCTTT
CASSTDRVLNTEAFF
>.|.|TRBV6-4|TRBJ2-1
TGTGCCAGCAGTGTACTGGCAGGATACAATGAGCAGTTCTTC
CASSVLAGYNEQFF